This passage covers 32 T cell receptor beta chains from one sample sequenced in a study of blood T cells in healthy people across ages. Next came a second PCR, run for about 7 to 12 cycles, which used a sample-barcoded 5' primer along with a J-beta primer mix. TCRdb re-called the 5' RACE reads through MiXCR, storing one row per CDR3 protein. The table records about 1.8 million distinct CDR3 sequences, less than 50% of them present only once. Sample: blood. These receptor sequences come from a woman in her thirties or forties in good health.

CDR3 nucleotide sequence: TGCGCCAGCAGCCAAGCCCCCGACAGGGCGAACACTGAAGCTTTCTTT. Encoded protein: CASSQAPDRANTEAFF. The gene calls are TRBV4-3 and TRBJ1-1; TRBD1 matches 7 bases. There are 16 residues in the CDR3. V lost 1 base to trimming and J lost 1 base; unmatched junction nucleotides: 6. CDR1 is LGHNA and CDR2 is YSLEER in the germline V gene.

The V and J genes are TRBV20-1 and TRBJ2-5, with 7 positions matching TRBD2. Germline V lookup: CDR1 DFQATT, CDR2 SNEGSKA (reference sequence). V was clipped by 6 bases and J by 3 bases; unmatched bases: 10. The CDR3 is 14 amino acids. Here the CDR3 reads CSARSVLAEETQYF. As DNA, the CDR3 is TGCAGTGCGAGGTCGGTCCTAGCGGAAGAGACCCAGTACTTC.

There are a few counts of this clonotype. This sequence joins TRBV29-1 and TRBJ2-7; 7 nucleotides align to TRBD2. J lost 3 bases, V lost 3 bases, and 20 bases had no gene match. This CDR3 region has 18 residues. CDR1 SQVTM and CDR2 ANQGSEA come from the germline V gene. The CDR3 sequence: CSVESWRDGGFTSYEQYF. The CDR3 coding sequence is TGCAGCGTTGAGAGTTGGCGGGACGGGGGGTTTACCAGCTACGAGCAGTACTTC.

The V call is TRBV6-5, the J call TRBJ2-3; D not certain. The V end lost 0 bases, the J end lost 2 bases, and 12 bases lay between the germline ends. The germline V gene has CDR1 MNHEY and CDR2 SVGAGI. The CDR3 contains 16 residues. CDR3 coding DNA: TGTGCCAGCAGTTACTCTGGACCCCCAACCACAGATACGCAGTATTTT. It is translated as CASSYSGPPTTDTQYF.

V usage is TRBV29-1 and J usage is TRBJ2-5; D is tentatively TRBD1 or TRBD2 (5 bases each). The DNA end is a closer match to TRBJ2-7, so the J assignment may be wrong. Germline V gene data show CDR1 as SQVTM and CDR2 as ANQGSEA. This CDR3 is built from 11 residues. Here the CDR3 reads CSTGATYEQYF. Written as DNA, the CDR3 is TGCTCCACCGGGGCAACTTACGAGCAGTACTTC.

This clonotype has only a few counts. This chain uses TRBV25-1 with TRBJ1-5, with 8 bases lining up with TRBD1. Looked up from germline, CDR1 is MGHDK and CDR2 is SYGVNS. The CDR3 has 13 amino acids. Trimming at V came to 4 bases and at J to 6 bases, leaving 2 bases not matched to a gene. CDR3 region: CASSGTGIQPQHF. CDR3 in DNA: TGTGCCAGCAGTGGGACAGGGATTCAGCCCCAGCATTTT.

The chain joins TRBV28 to TRBJ2-7, with D unresolved. V dropped 3 bases and J dropped 3 bases, with 18 bases sitting between them. This CDR3 is built from 16 residues. Germline V gene sequence: CDR1 MDHEN, CDR2 SYDVKM. This CDR3 reads CASSFRFQVGGYEQYF. CDR3 DNA sequence: TGTGCCAGCAGTTTTCGGTTTCAGGTTGGTGGCTACGAGCAGTACTTC.

The V gene is TRBV5-1, the J gene TRBJ1-2; D ambiguous. Between the trimmed V and J ends, which lost 7 bases and 4 bases, there was a span of 14 bases. CDR1 and CDR2 from the germline V gene are SGHRS and YFSETQ. This CDR3 comprises 13 residues. The CDR3 reads CASSDGASYGYTF. The CDR3 coding sequence is TGCGCCAGCTCTGACGGTGCCTCCTATGGCTACACCTTC.

The sample holds a few counts of this clonotype. The J gene is TRBJ2-5, the V gene TRBV11-2; D uncertain. CDR3 size: 12 residues. CDR1 and CDR2 from the germline V gene are SGHAT and FQNNGV. Trimming took 3 bases from V and 5 from J, leaving 7 bases between them. As DNA, the CDR3 is TGTGCCAGCAGCTTCACGATGGAGACCCAGTACTTC. As protein: CASSFTMETQYF.

In DNA, the CDR3 is TGTGCCAGCAGTTTAACGTTGACGGGAAGCACAGATACGCAGTATTTT. Translating gives CASSLTLTGSTDTQYF. V gene TRBV28 combines with J gene TRBJ2-3; possible D gene TRBD2, 5 bases. The CDR3 extends over 16 amino acids. The germline gives CDR1 MDHEN, CDR2 SYDVKM. V lost 2 bases, J lost 0 bases, and 12 bases lay in between.

This clonotype was found a few times. The chain carries TRBV5-1 and TRBJ2-5, with D hard to call. The CDR3 covers 14 residues. V lost 0 bases and J 2 bases, leaving 8 bases between the germline ends. CDR1 is SGHRS, CDR2 YFSETQ, per germline. The CDR3 loop is CASSLGTKQETQYF. The CDR3 coding sequence is TGCGCCAGCAGCTTGGGGACGAAGCAAGAGACCCAGTACTTC. Variable domain in full (rest from reference TRBV5-1 and TRBJ2-5): KAGVTQTPRYLIKTRGQQVTLSCSPISGHRSVSWYQQTPGQGLQFLFEYFSETQRNKGNFPGRFSGRQFSNSRSEMNVSTLELGDSALYLCASSLGTKQETQYFGPGTRLLVL.

This clonotype occurred a few times. Here the CDR3 reads CASSVRGDTEAFF. The CDR3 DNA is TGTGCCAGCAGCGTCCGGGGGGACACTGAAGCTTTCTTT. The V call is TRBV9, the J call TRBJ1-1; D might be TRBD1 (5 bases). Germline V CDR1 and CDR2: SGDLS, YYNGEE. V was pared by 2 bases and J by 3 bases, with 8 bases between. The CDR3 spans 13 residues.

The genes are TRBV6-1 and TRBJ2-5; D may correspond to TRBD1 or TRBD2 (5 bases each). Trimming took 5 bases from V and 5 from J, leaving 15 bases between them. This CDR3 spans 14 amino acids. Germline V gene sequence: CDR1 MNHNS, CDR2 SASEGT. CDR3 amino acids: CASSRGLEGETQYF. The CDR3 DNA reads as TGTGCCAGCAGTAGGGGCCTTGAGGGGGAGACCCAGTACTTC.

This clonotype was detected only a few times. The chain carries TRBV7-9 and TRBJ2-1; maybe TRBD1 (5 bases). V was clipped by 2 bases and J by 8 bases, with 13 bases between them. Germline lookup yields CDR1 SEHNR and CDR2 FQNEAQ (reference sequence). The CDR3 totals 14 residues. The CDR3 loop reads CASSLSAGLDEQFF. The CDR3 nucleotides read TGTGCCAGCAGCTTATCGGCAGGGCTGGATGAGCAGTTCTTC.

The V gene is TRBV7-2, the J gene TRBJ2-3; 8 positions match TRBD1. The length of the CDR3 is 15 residues. The germline CDR1 and CDR2 sequences are SGHTA and FQGNSA. Losses at the gene ends were 4 bases for V and 4 bases for J; bases not matched to a gene: 7. The CDR3 coding sequence is TGTGCCAGCAGCTCACAGGGGGTTTTGGCAGATACGCAGTATTTT. Translated: CASSSQGVLADTQYF.

The chain carries TRBV9 and TRBJ2-3; 8 bases match TRBD1. In germline, CDR1 is SGDLS, CDR2 YYNGEE. This CDR3 region has 16 residues. Trimming at V came to 3 bases and at J to 7 bases, leaving 13 bases not matched to a gene. The CDR3 region has the DNA TGTGCCAGCAGCGCGGCCAGGACAGGGAGTTCAAATACGCAGTATTTT. Translation: CASSAARTGSSNTQYF.

The chain couples TRBV5-6 to TRBJ1-1, with D possibly being TRBD1 (6 bases). Germline lookup yields CDR1 SGHDT and CDR2 YYEEEE. V lost 4 bases and J lost 6, with 16 bases in between. The CDR3 spans 14 residues. This CDR3 reads CASSNRVQSPEAFF. CDR3 bases: TGTGCCAGCAGCAACAGGGTGCAGTCCCCTGAAGCTTTCTTT. The full variable domain, rest sourced from reference TRBV5-6 and TRBJ1-1, is DAGVTQSPTHLIKTRGQQVTLRCSPKSGHDTVSWYQQALGQGPQFIFQYYEEEERQRGNFPDRFSGHQFPNYSSELNVNALLLGDSALYLCASSNRVQSPEAFFGQGTRLTVV.

This clonotype was seen just once. The chain uses TRBV6-4 and TRBJ2-1; D remains ambiguous. Germline V gene data show CDR1 as MRHNA and CDR2 as SNTAGT. Trimming stripped 7 bases from V and 3 bases from J, with 7 bases between. This CDR3 is built from 12 residues. CDR3 residues: CASKLDYNEQFF. CDR3 DNA sequence: TGTGCCAGCAAATTAGACTACAATGAGCAGTTCTTC.

The V and J genes are TRBV5-1 and TRBJ2-7; a weak D match, TRBD1 (6 bases). Germline assignment: CDR1 SGHRS and CDR2 YFSETQ. CDR3 length: 14 residues. V was pared by 2 bases and J by 5 bases, with 14 bases between. DNA of the CDR3: TGCGCCAGCAGCTTTTACAGGGTCATCGACGAGCAGTACTTC. Translating it yields CASSFYRVIDEQYF.

The J gene is TRBJ1-4, the V gene TRBV20-1; a weak D match, TRBD1 (5 bases). CDR1 is DFQATT and CDR2 is SNEGSKA in the germline V gene (reference sequence). The germline V and J ends were trimmed by 3 bases and 0 bases, with 8 bases remaining between them. The CDR3 consists of 14 residues. CDR3 in DNA: TGCAGTGCTAGTATAGGGGCAACTAATGAAAAACTGTTTTTT. Translation gives CSASIGATNEKLFF.

The chain is built from TRBV5-5 and TRBJ2-5; TRBD1 matches at 8 bases. CDR3 length: 17 amino acids. CDR1 is SGHKS and CDR2 is YYEKEE in the germline V gene (reference sequence). V shed 3 bases, J shed 3 bases, and the junction held 13 bases outside the gene matches. The CDR3 DNA sequence: TGTGCCAGCAGCTCCTCGAGAACGACAGGGGATAAAGAGACCCAGTACTTC. It yields the protein CASSSSRTTGDKETQYF.

The rearrangement uses TRBV7-2 and TRBJ2-1, with D uncertain. Germline CDR1 SGHTA, CDR2 FQGNSA. This CDR3 is 17 amino acids long. Trimming took 5 bases from V and 4 from J, leaving 21 bases between them. The CDR3 sequence is CASSKLWAPLTYNEQFF. CDR3 DNA sequence: TGTGCCAGCAGCAAGTTGTGGGCCCCGTTAACGTACAATGAGCAGTTCTTC.

This clonotype was detected a few times. The V call is TRBV2, the J call TRBJ1-2; the D gene is possibly TRBD1 (5 bases). Germline V gene lookup returns CDR1 SNHLY and CDR2 FYNNEI. This CDR3 comprises 12 residues. V dropped 7 bases and J dropped 2 bases, with 8 bases sitting between them. CDR3 in DNA: TGTGCCAGCATCAGGGACAACTATGGCTACACCTTC. As protein: CASIRDNYGYTF.

About this clonotype: A much more abundant neighbour one base away suggests this may be a read error. The V gene is TRBV7-3, the J gene TRBJ1-2; no clear D gene. The CDR3 length is 13 residues. CDR1 and CDR2 from the germline V gene are SGHTA and FQGTGA. The CDR3 loop reads CASGLVRNYGYTF. The CDR3, as DNA: TGTGCCAGCGGCTTAGTCCGAAACTATGGCTACACCTTC. Based on the CDR3 plus reference TRBV7-3 and TRBJ1-2, the full variable domain is GAGVSQTPSNKVTEKGKYVELRCDPISGHTALYWYRQSLGQGPEFLIYFQGTGAADDSGLPNDRFFAVRPEGSVSTLKIQRTERGDSAVYLCASGLVRNYGYTFGSGTRLTVV.

The chain couples TRBV28 to TRBJ2-3; either TRBD1 or TRBD2 may fit D (5 bases each). The CDR3 consists of 16 residues. Germline V gene data show CDR1 as MDHEN and CDR2 as SYDVKM. Trimming removed 5 bases from V and 3 bases from J, with 18 bases in between. CDR3 sequence reads: CASSAGTHRSTDTQYF. The CDR3 DNA reads TGTGCCAGCAGTGCCGGGACCCACAGATCTACAGATACGCAGTATTTT.

Concerning this clonotype: Relative to the germline gene, one junction end is altered; a read error may explain this. The chain joins TRBV10-3 to TRBJ1-2; TRBD1 aligns across 11 bases. Germline CDR1 ENHRY, CDR2 SYGVKD. CDR3 length: 14 residues. DNA for the CDR3: TGTGACATCAGCGCGGACAGGGGGCTCTATGGCTACACCTTC. This gives the protein CDISADRGLYGYTF.

The gene calls are TRBV12-3 or TRBV12-4 and TRBJ1-2; the D is unclear. The CDR3 has 13 amino acids. V was cut by 3 bases and J by 12 bases, with 17 bases left in between. The CDR3 sequence: CASSFRLTGNDTF. The CDR3 nucleotides are TGTGCCAGCAGTTTTCGATTAACCGGGAATGACACCTTC.

This clonotype appeared a few times. The chain recombines TRBV20-1 with TRBJ2-1; D is unresolved. Germline values: CDR1 DFQATT, CDR2 SNEGSKA (reference sequence). There are 12 residues in the CDR3. Deletions cut 3 bases from V and 5 bases from J, with 8 bases between. The CDR3 reads CSARTLNNEQFF. DNA for the CDR3: TGCAGTGCTAGGACACTCAACAATGAGCAGTTCTTC.

This clonotype appeared a few times. This chain links TRBV3-1 with TRBJ2-5, with 9 bases fitting TRBD2. V lost 1 base to trimming and J lost 5 bases; unmatched junction nucleotides: 8. CDR3 length equals 16 residues. In germline, CDR1 is LGHDT, CDR2 YNNKEL (reference sequence). Here the CDR3 DNA reads TGTGCCAGCAGCCAAGCTAGCGGGGAAAATCTTGAGACCCAGTACTTC. Protein: CASSQASGENLETQYF.

The chain employs TRBV6-5 and TRBJ2-1; no reliable D call. V shed 2 bases and J shed 9 bases, with 11 bases lying between them. The germline gives CDR1 MNHEY, CDR2 SVGAGI. CDR3 length equals 13 residues. The CDR3 sequence: CASSYRVGREQFF. CDR3 DNA: TGTGCCAGCAGTTACAGAGTTGGCCGTGAGCAGTTCTTC.

This clonotype has only a few counts. J is TRBJ2-7 and V is TRBV6-6, with no clear D. CDR3 length: 14 amino acids. Trimming took 6 bases from V and 1 from J, leaving 13 bases between them. Germline V gene sequence: CDR1 MNHNY, CDR2 SVGAGI (reference sequence). CDR3 region: CASRVTYGSYEQYF. CDR3 nucleotides: TGTGCCAGCAGAGTTACATACGGGTCCTACGAGCAGTACTTC.

The rearrangement uses TRBV4-1 and TRBJ2-5; tentatively, D is TRBD2 (6 bases). Germline V gene lookup returns CDR1 MGHRA and CDR2 YSYEKL. The V end was cut by 0 bases, the J end by 6 bases, with 14 bases between. The CDR3 sequence is 15 residues long. The CDR3 spells CASSQDEDYWKTQYF. The CDR3 DNA is TGCGCCAGCAGCCAAGATGAGGACTACTGGAAGACCCAGTACTTC.